A single sample is the source of the 3 T cell receptor beta chains below, sequenced in a study of spatial heterogeneity in lung cancer. TCRdb re-analysed the 5' RACE reads in MiXCR, keeping a single row per CDR3 protein. The repertoire holds around 120,000 distinct CDR3 sequences, with 9% to 15% as singletons. The time point was: blood at routine non-recurrence follow-up after resection. Material for sequencing was whole RNA from tumor, nontumor lung or frozen PBMC, left unsorted. This sample comprised PBMCs, obtained at follow-up. The receptors stem from a male donor with early-stage non-small cell lung cancer.

This chain uses TRBV9 with TRBJ1-5; D ambiguous. Trimming shortened V by 0 bases and J by 3 bases, and 10 bases separated the two germline ends. Germline CDR1 SGDLS, CDR2 YYNGEE. The CDR3 covers 15 residues. This CDR3 reads CASSVEAAPNQPQHF. CDR3 nucleotide sequence: TGTGCCAGCAGCGTAGAGGCGGCTCCCAATCAGCCCCAGCATTTT.

The chain recombines TRBV28 with TRBJ2-5, with no clear D. CDR3 length: 10 amino acids. The ends were cut back, 9 bases at V and 5 bases at J, with 7 bases in the middle. The germline V gene encodes CDR1 MDHEN and CDR2 SYDVKM. The CDR3, as DNA: TGTGCCAGTATGGGGGAGACCCAGTACTTC. It is translated as CASMGETQYF.

This clonotype was detected only a few times. V gene TRBV7-9 combines with J gene TRBJ2-1; 13 positions match TRBD2. There are 15 residues in the CDR3. V was pared by 4 bases and J by 8 bases, with 5 bases of the junction left unmatched. Per the germline V gene, CDR1 is SEHNR and CDR2 is FQNEAQ (reference sequence). CDR3 in amino acids: CASSSGLAGSDEQFF. The CDR3 DNA reads TGTGCCAGCAGCTCGGGACTAGCGGGGTCCGATGAGCAGTTCTTC.